Sequencing of this T cell receptor beta chain was carried out in a study of blood T cell repertoires in COVID-19 (TCRdb year 2020). A note on the overall study: The collaborator samples originated in the United States, Italy and Spain and spanned the acute and convalescent phases of COVID-19. The samples were drawn from the first 160 participants of the ongoing ImmuneRACE study and from 1,254 subjects provided by 6 global collaborators. The material from the prospective study consisted of cDNA or gDNA derived from T cells, B-cell-depleted T cells, or PBMCs. Subjects who had been exposed to COVID-19, were actively infected with it, or had recovered from it provided the deeply sampled blood TCRbeta repertoires that made up the dataset. Where HLA class I and class II types were available, the types were taken from metadata supplied by the sample provider, not from assay-based typing. The repertoires were made available in a free public database intended to serve as a resource for research on the immune response to SARS-CoV-2. A de-identified subject ID, COVID-19 status, age in years and sex were almost always included in the sample metadata.

CDR1 is given as MDHEN and CDR2 as SYDVKM, both from the germline V gene. V was cut back by 5 bases and J by 5 bases, leaving a gap of 12 bases between them. The CDR3 contains 14 residues, cysteine and phenylalanine counted. Only CDR3 DNA remains: 42 bases, in frame from the first base. Beyond this particular receptor, the publication reports: The amount of clinical and demographic metadata varied by source and participant and was provided uncurated.

Notes on this clone: The antigen this receptor binds is unknown. No base quality information exists; no much larger clone differs at one position.

The immunoSEQ Assay, a bias-controlled multiplex PCR, was used to amplify TCRbeta CDR3 regions from genomic DNA. The study's processing was this. The number of nucleated cells in each sample was estimated by amplification of reference gene primers within the assay. To quantify the absolute abundance of each unique TCRbeta CDR3 rearrangement, sequence reads were collapsed and filtered. For each sample, productive Simpson clonality was calculated by taking the square root of Simpson's diversity index across productive rearrangements. The table was pulled from immuneACCESS by TCRdb, which kept in-frame rearrangements only. Such tables lose some clones; where checked, under half of the loss comes from unresolved V genes, and the rest has no known cause. That table is the source of V, J and clone size, and D and trimming were worked out from the DNA. The sample profile shows 150,000 to 200,000 clones; approximately 87% of them were found once. 3.5% to 4.5% of the sample belongs to the ten largest clones.

The collaborating institutions used their own protocols to collect whole blood in K2EDTA tubes. For TCRbeta analysis, collaborator samples were shipped as frozen whole blood, as isolated PBMCs, or as DNA extracted from either sample type. The receptor comes from a man aged 18 to 30 with active or convalescent COVID-19. The sample comprised peripheral blood. The sequence is built from TRBV28 and TRBJ2-2, and possibly TRBD1, on 6 matching bases. Here the CDR3 is given as CASSIYRVTGELFF. The DNA sequence is given as TGTGCCAGCAGTATCTACAGGGTTACCGGGGAGCTGTTTTTT.